This T cell receptor (beta chain) was profiled in a study of T cell responses to AZD1222 COVID-19 vaccine. This clone was counted ten times or more. Its specificity is not known. Measured with immunoSEQ multiplex PCR; TCRdb has only the in-frame clones, and not every one. Of over 150,000 clones in the sample, 90% were seen once. Germline values: CDR1 SEHNR, CDR2 FQNEAQ (reference sequence). J was trimmed by 4 bases and V by 5 bases; bases with no gene match: 12. This CDR3 region has 17 residues. Overall study results and limits: Spike regions recognized by vaccine-associated CD4 TCRs spanned the protein, led by 160-218 and 743-854. Among AZD1222 vaccinees, only five or six were seropositive at baseline. Repertoires in all cases were sampled only once the peak T cell response had passed.

The sample in question was peripheral blood, obtained on day 0 of AZD1222 vaccination. This TCR came from an adult in good health. V is TRBV7-9 and J is TRBJ2-2; 8 bases are shared with TRBD2. DNA for the CDR3: TGTGCCAGCAGCCCATGGGGCGGGGGGCGGCGCACCGGGGAGCTGTTTTTT. Protein: CASSPWGGGRRTGELFF.